This T cell receptor beta chain came from a study of blood T cell repertoires in COVID-19. This CDR3 has 15 residues. V trimming: 4 bases; J trimming: 7 bases; junction bases outside the gene matches: 12. CDR1 and CDR2 (germline): MNHEY, SMNVEV (reference sequence). Sequencing was performed with immunoSEQ multiplex PCR; in TCRdb, only in-frame clones are kept and a portion is missing. The sample carries fewer than 500,000 clones, around 87% recorded once. All enrollees were roughly 18 to 90 years old and from 20 to 25 US areas. The origin of this receptor is a man aged 25-45 years who had recovered from COVID-19. The chain recombines TRBV27 with TRBJ2-5, with 7 bases that match TRBD2. The sequenced material came from PBMCs or T cells enriched from blood (not recorded which). The CDR3 sequence: CASSSGNGLVGTQYF. CDR3 sequence (DNA): TGTGCCAGCAGTTCCGGAAACGGACTAGTGGGGACCCAGTACTTC.